A single sample gave rise to the 27 T cell receptor beta chains below, sequenced in a study of blood T cell repertoires in COVID-19 (dated by TCRdb to the early 2020s). Libraries were prepared through the immunoSEQ multiplex PCR assay. In its TCRdb copy, this immuneACCESS table keeps in-frame sequences only and misses some clones. Where compared with another copy, unresolved V genes explain less than half of these, and the others have no known cause. Across this sample there are 150,000 to 200,000 clones, with roughly 85% seen only once. About 3.3% of the sample goes to the ten largest clones. Material for sequencing was peripheral blood. These receptors were obtained from a human donor with acute or convalescent COVID-19. The donor label of this sample is uncertain.

The table lists this clone with a count of one. This chain uses TRBV5-1 with TRBJ2-5; 10 bases are shared with TRBD2. Near its end, the DNA agrees better with TRBJ2-7, so the J call may be wrong. This CDR3 region has 15 residues. Germline V gene sequence: CDR1 SGHRS, CDR2 YFSETQ. Here the CDR3 reads CASSPSGGARYEQYF. The CDR3 DNA is TGCGCCAGCAGCCCCAGCGGGGGGGCCCGATACGAGCAGTACTTC.

The chain employs TRBV5-1 and TRBJ2-3; 9 positions match TRBD2. V was pared by 2 bases and J by 1 base, with 5 bases of the junction left unmatched. Germline-derived CDR1 and CDR2 are SGHRS and YFSETQ. The CDR3 length is 16 residues. CDR3 loop: CASSLLAGGGTDTQYF. The CDR3 region has the DNA TGCGCCAGCAGCTTACTCGCGGGGGGGGGCACAGATACGCAGTATTTT.

The genes are TRBV7-9 and TRBJ1-2; the D is unclear. In germline, CDR1 is SEHNR, CDR2 FQNEAQ (reference sequence). The CDR3 totals 14 residues. Trimming left V 0 bases short and J 3 bases short, with 8 bases between. CDR3: CASSLAQNHYGYTF. The DNA of the CDR3 is TGTGCCAGCAGCTTAGCGCAGAACCACTATGGCTACACCTTC.

The gene calls are TRBV24-1 and TRBJ1-1; TRBD1 aligns across 7 bases. The CDR3 has 13 amino acids. V lost 6 bases to trimming and J lost 1 base; unmatched junction nucleotides: 1. From germline, CDR1 is KGHDR and CDR2 SFDVKD. The DNA of the CDR3 is TGTGCCACCAGTCGACAGGGGAACACTGAAGCTTTCTTT. It encodes CATSRQGNTEAFF.

A few counts support this clone. This chain links TRBV7-9 with TRBJ1-4; D gene ambiguous. CDR3 length equals 13 residues. Trimming removed 4 bases at V and 8 bases at J, with 11 bases between. The V gene's germline CDR1 is SEHNR and CDR2 FQNEAQ (reference sequence). CDR3 sequence: CASSSRGEEKLFF. CDR3 sequence (DNA): TGTGCCAGCAGCTCCCGGGGAGAGGAAAAACTGTTTTTT.

This chain uses TRBV4-1 with TRBJ2-7; the D gene is possibly TRBD1 (6 bases). This CDR3 contains 16 residues. V was cut by 3 bases and J by 3 bases, with 18 bases left in between. Germline V lookup: CDR1 MGHRA, CDR2 YSYEKL. This CDR3 is CASSHQQGHSRYEQYF. DNA for the CDR3: TGCGCCAGCAGCCACCAACAGGGTCATTCTCGCTACGAGCAGTACTTC.

The chain carries TRBV18 and TRBJ1-1, with 7 nucleotides matching TRBD1. CDR1 KGHSH and CDR2 LQKENI come from the germline V gene. This CDR3 has 14 residues. Trimming removed 3 bases from V and 8 bases from J; junction bases left unmatched: 9. CDR3 amino acids: CASSPSGQTTEAFF. The DNA of the CDR3 is TGTGCCAGCTCACCTTCGGGACAGACAACGGAAGCTTTCTTT.

This clone was detected a few times. J is TRBJ1-5 and V is TRBV7-2; 8 nucleotides line up with TRBD1. Trimming removed 4 bases from V and 3 bases from J; junction bases left unmatched: 8. In germline, CDR1 is SGHTA, CDR2 FQGNSA. The CDR3 spans 16 residues. In nucleotides, the CDR3 is TGTGCCAGCAGCTCGCCCGGACAGGGCAACAATCAGCCCCAGCATTTT. Translation gives CASSSPGQGNNQPQHF.

V is TRBV3-1 (or the pseudogene TRBV3-2) and J is TRBJ1-2; unclear D gene. This CDR3 contains 15 residues. CDR1 LGHDT and CDR2 YNNKEL come from the germline V gene (reference sequence). V lost 4 bases and J lost 5, with 17 bases in between. The CDR3 DNA follows: TGTGCCAGCAGCCCCGGGAATCAAGGACTATATGGCTACACCTTC. The encoded protein is CASSPGNQGLYGYTF.

The CDR3 region is CASSLSGARGRNTEAFF. DNA of the CDR3: TGCGCCAGCAGCCTTAGCGGGGCCCGGGGAAGGAACACTGAAGCTTTCTTT. The genes are TRBV4-1 and TRBJ1-1; the D gene is possibly TRBD1 (5 bases). The V and J ends lost 4 bases and 1 base respectively, with 19 bases between them. Germline V gene lookup returns CDR1 MGHRA and CDR2 YSYEKL. CDR3 length equals 17 residues.

The chain couples TRBV7-8 to TRBJ1-6; TRBD1 might be the D (6 bases). The V gene's germline CDR1 is SGHVS and CDR2 FQNEAQ. Trimming cost V 5 bases and J 9 bases, with 14 bases left between them. The CDR3 is made up of 14 amino acids. The CDR3 DNA reads as TGTGCCAGCAGCAGGACAGATAGGGGTTCACCCCTCCACTTT. Translation gives CASSRTDRGSPLHF.

The rearrangement joins TRBV9 to TRBJ2-1; D gene ambiguous. Germline lookup yields CDR1 SGDLS and CDR2 YYNGEE. Trimming stripped 3 bases from V and 0 bases from J, with 19 bases between. This CDR3 contains 18 residues. CDR3 bases: TGTGCCAGCAGCGCACCCCTCTCGACTGCTAGCTCCTACAATGAGCAGTTCTTC. Its protein is CASSAPLSTASSYNEQFF.

The CDR3 DNA is TGTGCCAGCAGCCAAGTCCCCGCGGAGCAGTACTTC. As protein: CASSQVPAEQYF. This chain uses TRBV14 with TRBJ2-7, with no clear D. Trimming pared 1 base from V and 7 bases from J, leaving 8 bases between. There are 12 residues in the CDR3. Germline CDR1 and CDR2: SGHDN and FVKESK.

This chain connects TRBV6-5 to TRBJ2-7, with a tentative D call TRBD1 (6 bases). Looked up from germline, CDR1 is MNHEY and CDR2 is SVGAGI. This CDR3 comprises 16 residues. Trimming pared 0 bases from V and 5 bases from J, leaving 17 bases between. Here the CDR3 reads CASSYSIGHRVDEQYF. For the CDR3, the DNA is TGTGCCAGCAGTTACTCGATCGGGCACAGGGTGGACGAGCAGTACTTC.

CDR3 loop: CASPRWQGSSGNTIYF. The CDR3 DNA reads as TGTGCCAGCCCTCGCTGGCAGGGGAGCTCTGGAAACACCATATATTTT. This chain uses TRBV7-3 with TRBJ1-3; D may be TRBD1 (6 bases). The V and J ends lost 8 bases and 0 bases respectively, with 17 bases between them. The germline gives CDR1 SGHTA, CDR2 FQGTGA. This CDR3 spans 16 amino acids.

The chain is built from TRBV19 and TRBJ2-6; D uncertain. The CDR3 is 15 residues long. The ends were cut back, 3 bases at V and 0 bases at J, with 6 bases in the middle. Looked up from germline, CDR1 is LNHDA and CDR2 is SQIVND (reference sequence). For the CDR3, the DNA is TGTGCCAGTAGTATCGCAGGCTCTGGGGCCAACGTCCTGACTTTC. Protein: CASSIAGSGANVLTF. Together with reference TRBV19 and TRBJ2-6, the CDR3 gives the full variable domain: DGGITQSPKYLFRKEGQNVTLSCEQNLNHDAMYWYRQDPGQGLRLIYYSQIVNDFQKGDIAEGYSVSREKKESFPLTVTSAQKNPTAFYLCASSIAGSGANVLTFGAGSRLTVL.

The rearrangement uses TRBV5-1 and TRBJ1-1, with 9 bases matching TRBD1. The CDR3 consists of 16 residues. Germline values: CDR1 SGHRS, CDR2 YFSETQ. Losses at the gene ends were 0 bases for V and 4 bases for J; bases not matched to a gene: 7. In DNA form, the CDR3 reads TGCGCCAGCAGCTTGGCCACGGGACAGGGTCTCACTGAAGCTTTCTTT. It translates to CASSLATGQGLTEAFF.

The chain recombines TRBV5-1 with TRBJ2-2, with D possibly TRBD2 on 6 matching bases. Between the trimmed V and J ends, which lost 4 bases and 1 base, there was a span of 17 bases. The CDR3 extends over 17 amino acids. CDR1 and CDR2 (germline): SGHRS, YFSETQ. In DNA form, the CDR3 reads TGCGCCAGCAGCCGTGGGGGGACCGACCTGAACACCGGGGAGCTGTTTTTT. It yields the protein CASSRGGTDLNTGELFF.

The rearrangement uses TRBV28 and TRBJ1-4; 8 bases agree with TRBD1. Germline values: CDR1 MDHEN, CDR2 SYDVKM. The junction had 11 bases not matched to a gene; V was cut back by 5 bases and J by 6 bases. The CDR3 totals 16 residues. CDR3 nucleotide sequence: TGTGCCAGCAGTACAAGGGGACAGGTCGGGGATGAAAAACTGTTTTTT. This gives the protein CASSTRGQVGDEKLFF. The full variable domain, in which reference TRBV28 and TRBJ1-4 provide the parts outside the CDR3, is DVKVTQSSRYLVKRTGEKVFLECVQDMDHENMFWYRQDPGLGLRLIYFSYDVKMKEKGDIPEGYSVSREKKERFSLILESASTNQTSMYLCASSTRGQVGDEKLFFGSGTQLSVL.

V usage is TRBV5-6 and J usage is TRBJ2-2; 7 bases match TRBD1. The length of the CDR3 is 18 residues. The V gene end was trimmed by 2 bases and the J gene end by 7 bases; junction bases not matched to a gene: 17. CDR1 SGHDT and CDR2 YYEEEE come from the germline V gene. This chain's CDR3 is CASSFRITGASPHGELFF. The CDR3, as DNA: TGTGCCAGCAGCTTTCGTATTACAGGGGCCAGCCCCCACGGGGAGCTGTTTTTT.

This clone was observed a handful of times. J is TRBJ2-7 and V is TRBV3-1 (or the pseudogene TRBV3-2); D remains unclear. The ends were cut back, 0 bases at V and 4 bases at J, with 4 bases in the middle. Germline loops: CDR1 LGHDT, CDR2 YNNKEL (reference sequence). CDR3 length equals 12 residues. CDR3 DNA sequence: TGTGCCAGCAGCCAAGAGTTATACGAGCAGTACTTC. Its translation is CASSQELYEQYF.

The chain uses TRBV30 and TRBJ1-3; D call uncertain. This CDR3 spans 15 amino acids. Germline assignment: CDR1 GTSNPN and CDR2 SVGIG (reference sequence). The V end was cut by 7 bases, the J end by 0 bases, with 16 bases between. This CDR3 is CAFSPGLSSGNTIYF. CDR3 in DNA: TGTGCCTTCTCACCCGGACTGAGCTCTGGAAACACCATATATTTT.

The chain employs TRBV2 and TRBJ2-2, with D possibly TRBD2 on 6 matching bases. The germline V gene has CDR1 SNHLY and CDR2 FYNNEI. The CDR3 is 14 amino acids. Trimming took off 5 bases at V and 8 bases at J, with 15 bases between the two ends. The CDR3 here is CASSLMSAGGELFF. CDR3 DNA: TGTGCCAGCAGTCTGATGTCCGCGGGAGGGGAGCTGTTTTTT. The entire variable domain, with the rest obtained from reference TRBV2 and TRBJ2-2, is as follows: EPEVTQTPSHQVTQMGQEVILRCVPISNHLYFYWYRQILGQKVEFLVSFYNNEISEKSEIFDDQFSVERPDGSNFTLKIRSTKLEDSAMYFCASSLMSAGGELFFGEGSRLTVL.

The genes are TRBV30 and TRBJ1-1, with TRBD1 matching 10 bases. The CDR3 is made up of 13 amino acids. The trim removed 1 base at V and 11 bases at J, leaving 7 bases unmatched. CDR1 and CDR2 (germline): GTSNPN, SVGIG (reference sequence). CDR3 residues: CAWSARTGGVAFF. In DNA form, the CDR3 reads TGTGCCTGGAGTGCTCGGACAGGGGGGGTTGCTTTCTTT.

The sample holds one count of this clone. The genes are TRBV5-1 and TRBJ1-3, with a tentative D call TRBD1 (6 bases). Per germline, CDR1 SGHRS and CDR2 YFSETQ. V was trimmed by 3 bases and J by 9 bases, leaving 19 bases between them. The CDR3 contains 15 residues. CDR3 DNA: TGCGCCAGCAGCTGGGGGTTCAGGGGCGATGGCACCATATATTTT. It codes for CASSWGFRGDGTIYF.

This clone has only a few counts. The gene calls are TRBV7-3 and TRBJ2-1; a possible D gene is TRBD2 (6 bases). Trimming left V 0 bases short and J 9 bases short, with 15 bases between. The CDR3 sequence is 15 residues long. Germline V gene data show CDR1 as SGHTA and CDR2 as FQGTGA. In nucleotides, the CDR3 is TGTGCCAGCAGCTTAACGATAATTGGGGGGAGTGAGCAGTTCTTC. Its protein is CASSLTIIGGSEQFF.

The chain has TRBV18 and TRBJ2-3; 7 nucleotides line up with TRBD1. Germline CDR1 reads KGHSH; CDR2 reads LQKENI. After removal of 4 bases from V and 1 base from J, the junction contained 14 bases not matched to a gene. CDR3 length: 18 residues. CDR3 in amino acids: CASSLNVRQGRGTDTQYF. As DNA, the CDR3 is TGTGCCAGCTCACTAAATGTAAGACAGGGCAGGGGCACAGATACGCAGTATTTT.